The 26 T cell receptor beta chains presented below share a single source sample, sequenced in a study of T-cell reconstitution after alpha-beta-depleted transplantation in children. Construction of the TCRbeta library involved unique molecular identifiers. TCRdb redid the calling of the PCR reads with MiXCR, one entry per CDR3 protein. This sample has over 200,000 distinct CDR3 sequences, with about 9.5% found just once. The sample in question was PBMCs from the stem cell graft donor, obtained from the stem cell graft. Receptors were obtained from a human donor who donated a stem cell graft to a child with acute lymphoblastic leukemia.

This clonotype was picked up many times. The V gene is TRBV25-1, the J gene TRBJ1-6; the D gene is possibly TRBD1 (5 bases). Deletions cut 6 bases from V and 0 bases from J, with 9 bases between. This CDR3 region has 15 residues. Germline CDR1 and CDR2: MGHDK and SYGVNS. CDR3 nucleotides: TGTGCCAGCAGGTCCGGGGGCTCCTATAATTCACCCCTCCACTTT. Protein sequence: CASRSGGSYNSPLHF. The entire variable domain, with the rest obtained from reference TRBV25-1 and TRBJ1-6, is as follows: EADIYQTPRYLVIGTGKKITLECSQTMGHDKMYWYQQDPGMELHLIHYSYGVNSTEKGDLSSESTVSRIRTEHFPLTLESARPSHTSQYLCASRSGGSYNSPLHFGNGTRLTVT.

This clonotype was found many times. The chain is built from TRBV7-9 and TRBJ1-1, with a possible D match to TRBD1 (5 bases). Deletions cut 2 bases from V and 7 bases from J, with 14 bases between. CDR3 length equals 14 residues. Germline CDR1 and CDR2: SEHNR and FQNEAQ (reference sequence). In DNA form, the CDR3 reads TGTGCCAGCAGCTTACAGGGCCACGACGGTGAAGCTTTCTTT. It encodes CASSLQGHDGEAFF.

This clonotype appeared many times. The chain uses TRBV6-2 or TRBV6-3 and TRBJ1-4, with no clear D. The CDR3 has 13 amino acids. The germline V and J ends were trimmed by 1 base and 8 bases, with 8 bases remaining between them. In germline, CDR1 is MNHEY, CDR2 SVGEGT. The CDR3 is CASSYYRGEKLFF. CDR3 nucleotide sequence: TGTGCCAGCAGTTACTACCGGGGAGAAAAACTGTTTTTT.

The sample holds many counts of this clonotype. V gene TRBV7-2 combines with J gene TRBJ1-4, with D unresolved. CDR1 is SGHTA, CDR2 FQGNSA, per germline. There are 14 residues in the CDR3. V lost 0 bases and J 8 bases, leaving 10 bases between the germline ends. CDR3 in DNA: TGTGCCAGCAGCTTAGCAGGGTTTGGGGAAAAACTGTTTTTT. It specifies CASSLAGFGEKLFF.

The genes are TRBV9 and TRBJ1-2; 7 nucleotides agree with TRBD1. V dropped 4 bases and J dropped 7; count of bases not matched to a gene: 10. The V gene's germline CDR1 is SGDLS and CDR2 YYNGEE. The CDR3 has 14 amino acids. CDR3 protein: CASSLNRGASGYTF. The CDR3 DNA is TGTGCCAGCAGCCTAAACAGGGGCGCCAGTGGCTACACCTTC.

Ten or more counts support this clonotype. V usage is TRBV12-3 or TRBV12-4 and J usage is TRBJ2-1, with unresolved D. The CDR3 is 16 residues long. V shed 2 bases and J shed 0 bases, with 11 bases lying between them. This CDR3 is CASSLWRSPSYNEQFF. The CDR3, as DNA: TGTGCCAGCAGTTTATGGCGTTCCCCCTCCTACAATGAGCAGTTCTTC.

This clonotype showed up many times. This chain links TRBV29-1 with TRBJ2-2, with D possibly called TRBD1 or TRBD2 (5 bases each). Germline loops: CDR1 SQVTM, CDR2 ANQGSEA. This CDR3 is 14 amino acids long. V lost 7 bases to trimming and J lost 3 bases, with 15 bases between them. DNA of the CDR3: TGCAGCGCCGAAGGGAGAGGGGACACCGGGGAGCTGTTTTTT. It is translated as CSAEGRGDTGELFF.

This clonotype was seen many times. The V gene is TRBV30, the J gene TRBJ1-1, with D unclear. The CDR3 has 13 residues. Germline CDR1 and CDR2: GTSNPN and SVGIG (reference sequence). Between the trimmed V and J ends, which lost 4 bases and 0 bases, there was a span of 9 bases. The CDR3 region has the DNA TGTGCCTGGAATTCGGGCATGAACACTGAAGCTTTCTTT. Protein sequence: CAWNSGMNTEAFF.

This rearrangement joins TRBV15 to TRBJ2-7; D is tentatively TRBD1 or TRBD2 (5 bases each). This CDR3 has 15 residues. CDR1 and CDR2 (germline): LNHNV, YYDKDF (reference sequence). Trimming left V 0 bases short and J 5 bases short, with 14 bases between. CDR3 protein: CATSRDRGSPDEQYF. In DNA, the CDR3 is TGTGCCACCAGCAGAGATCGGGGCAGTCCCGACGAGCAGTACTTC. Combining the CDR3 with reference TRBV15 and TRBJ2-7 gives the whole variable domain DAMVIQNPRYQVTQFGKPVTLSCSQTLNHNVMYWYQQKSSQAPKLLFHYYDKDFNNEADTPDNFQSRRPNTSFCFLDIRSPGLGDTAMYLCATSRDRGSPDEQYFGPGTRLTVT.

This clonotype was detected only a few times. The chain combines TRBV27 with TRBJ1-2, with TRBD1 matching 9 bases. V shed 4 bases, J shed 3 bases, and the junction held 9 bases outside the gene matches. This CDR3 contains 16 residues. Germline V gene sequence: CDR1 MNHEY, CDR2 SMNVEV (reference sequence). The CDR3 is CASSSRGTGKDYGYTF. As DNA, the CDR3 is TGTGCCAGCAGTTCCCGGGGGACAGGGAAGGACTATGGCTACACCTTC.

This clonotype was detected many times. The chain couples TRBV29-1 to TRBJ2-5; D unclear. The CDR3 is made up of 11 amino acids. Per the germline V gene, CDR1 is SQVTM and CDR2 is ANQGSEA. V lost 3 bases and J 5 bases, leaving 7 bases between the germline ends. For the CDR3, the DNA is TGCAGCGTTGAGATAGGCGAGACCCAGTACTTC. It encodes CSVEIGETQYF. Full variable domain (missing parts from reference TRBV29-1 and TRBJ2-5): SAVISQKPSRDICQRGTSLTIQCQVDSQVTMMFWYRQQPGQSLTLIATANQGSEATYESGFVIDKFPISRPNLTFSTLTVSNMSPEDSSIYLCSVEIGETQYFGPGTRLLVL.

This clonotype was picked up a small number of times. The V gene is TRBV7-9, the J gene TRBJ2-5, with 7 bases matching TRBD1. V gave up 1 base and J gave up 5 bases; unmatched junction bases: 10. This CDR3 has 16 residues. CDR1 SEHNR and CDR2 FQNEAQ come from the germline V gene (reference sequence). The CDR3 loop reads CASSLVPGTVIETQYF. In DNA form, the CDR3 reads TGTGCCAGCAGCTTAGTCCCGGGGACAGTCATCGAGACCCAGTACTTC.

In this sample, this clonotype turned up many times. The V and J genes are TRBV20-1 and TRBJ2-3; TRBD2 is a possible D gene (7 bases). Trimming cost V 2 bases and J 6 bases, with 18 bases left between them. The germline V gene has CDR1 DFQATT and CDR2 SNEGSKA (reference sequence). This CDR3 has 15 residues. The CDR3 DNA is TGCAGTGCTAGACTCGGGGGGCGGTCAGGGGATACGCAGTATTTT. The encoded protein is CSARLGGRSGDTQYF.

The chain has TRBV11-2 and TRBJ2-2; TRBD2 is a possible D gene (6 bases). CDR1 and CDR2 from the germline V gene are SGHAT and FQNNGV. The CDR3 runs to 15 residues. The V end lost 0 bases, the J end lost 4 bases, and 9 bases lay between the germline ends. CDR3 sequence reads: CASSLDGGGTGELFF. CDR3 coding DNA: TGTGCCAGCAGCTTAGACGGGGGTGGCACCGGGGAGCTGTTTTTT.

The gene calls are TRBV20-1 and TRBJ2-3, with 7 bases fitting TRBD1. Germline V lookup: CDR1 DFQATT, CDR2 SNEGSKA (reference sequence). Trimming removed 0 bases from V and 5 bases from J; junction bases left unmatched: 8. This CDR3 is 15 amino acids long. CDR3 bases: TGCAGTGCTAGAGAACGGGACAGAGGGTTAGATACGCAGTATTTT. Translated: CSARERDRGLDTQYF.

This clonotype was counted many times. The chain is built from TRBV12-3 or TRBV12-4 and TRBJ1-3, with 7 positions matching TRBD1. V gave up 5 bases and J gave up 0 bases; unmatched junction bases: 7. The CDR3 length is 16 residues. The CDR3 nucleotides are TGTGCCAGCAGTCCCCGTCAGGGGGGCTCTGGAAACACCATATATTTT. This encodes CASSPRQGGSGNTIYF.

About this clonotype: This sequence may be a read error, since a much larger clone differs from it by one base. The gene calls are TRBV9 and TRBJ1-6; D is unclear. Per germline, CDR1 SGDLS and CDR2 YYNGEE. The CDR3 covers 15 residues. CDR3: CSSSPVVLSNSPLHF. The CDR3 DNA reads as TGTTCCAGCAGCCCCGTAGTCCTATCGAATTCACCCCTCCACTTT.

This clonotype is categorized as medium-sized. V gene TRBV29-1 combines with J gene TRBJ2-1; TRBD2 might be the D (6 bases). V lost 5 bases and J 4 bases, leaving 12 bases between the germline ends. CDR3 length: 13 residues. Germline V lookup: CDR1 SQVTM, CDR2 ANQGSEA. CDR3 DNA: TGCAGCGTTTTAGCGGCGTCGTACAATGAGCAGTTCTTC. Its translation: CSVLAASYNEQFF.

The chain has TRBV4-3 and TRBJ2-3; 8 bases agree with TRBD1. Germline lookup yields CDR1 LGHNA and CDR2 YSLEER. With V trimmed by 0 bases and J by 1 base, 6 bases remained unmatched. This CDR3 region has 17 residues. DNA for the CDR3: TGCGCCAGCAGCCAAGATGGGGCAGGGGGCGGCACAGATACGCAGTATTTT. It translates to CASSQDGAGGGTDTQYF.

The table lists this clonotype with many counts. The J gene is TRBJ1-4, the V gene TRBV29-1, with unresolved D. V was cut by 6 bases and J by 4 bases, with 12 bases left in between. The CDR3 runs to 13 residues. Germline V lookup: CDR1 SQVTM, CDR2 ANQGSEA. The chain's CDR3 is CSVSGRLNEKLFF. CDR3 coding DNA: TGCAGCGTGTCCGGACGGCTTAATGAAAAACTGTTTTTT.

The CDR3 sequence: CASSQAAWGVTTNNEQFF. CDR3 DNA sequence: TGCGCCAGCAGCCAAGCCGCCTGGGGGGTTACCACCAACAATGAGCAGTTCTTC. This chain joins TRBV4-3 and TRBJ2-1; the D gene is possibly TRBD2 (6 bases). This CDR3 comprises 18 residues. Germline V gene data show CDR1 as LGHNA and CDR2 as YSLEER. V was clipped by 1 base and J by 5 bases, with 21 bases between them.

This clonotype was recorded many times. The chain couples TRBV29-1 to TRBJ2-1; D tentatively fits TRBD1 or TRBD2 (6 bases each). The germline V gene has CDR1 SQVTM and CDR2 ANQGSEA. V was clipped by 6 bases and J by 9 bases, with 9 bases between them. The CDR3 loop spans 10 amino acids. The CDR3 reads CSVQGGEQFF. The CDR3 bases are TGCAGCGTACAGGGAGGTGAGCAGTTCTTC.

The genes are TRBV4-1 and TRBJ1-1, with D uncertain. The V end lost 0 bases, the J end lost 5 bases, and 10 bases lay between the germline ends. The CDR3 contains 14 residues. Germline V gene data show CDR1 as MGHRA and CDR2 as YSYEKL. In DNA, the CDR3 is TGCGCCAGCAGCCAAGATATGCGGGCGACTGAAGCTTTCTTT. Translated: CASSQDMRATEAFF.

This clonotype was observed at least ten times. The rearrangement links TRBV7-9 to TRBJ1-2; a weak D match, TRBD1 (5 bases). CDR1 SEHNR and CDR2 FQNEAQ come from the germline V gene (reference sequence). This CDR3 is 14 amino acids long. With 4 bases removed from V and 6 bases from J, the gap between germline ends came to 15 bases. In DNA form, the CDR3 reads TGTGCCAGCAGCTCCGGGACGGACTTAGATGGCTACACCTTC. Translated, it gives CASSSGTDLDGYTF.

The V and J genes are TRBV20-1 and TRBJ1-2; 8 bases are shared with TRBD1. This CDR3 is built from 14 residues. V trimming: 4 bases; J trimming: 9 bases; junction bases outside the gene matches: 13. The germline gives CDR1 DFQATT, CDR2 SNEGSKA (reference sequence). The CDR3 nucleotides read TGCAGTGCTACAAAAGGACAGGGAGATTCGAGCTACACCTTC. Translation gives CSATKGQGDSSYTF.

The chain carries TRBV6-1 and TRBJ2-5; TRBD2 agrees at 12 bases. The V and J ends lost 5 bases and 4 bases, in that order; junction bases with no gene match: 8. Germline V gene lookup returns CDR1 MNHNS and CDR2 SASEGT. The CDR3 covers 16 residues. CDR3 in DNA: TGTGCCAGCAGTCGCCCTAGCGGGGGGGCCTCAGAGACCCAGTACTTC. Residues: CASSRPSGGASETQYF.